What follows are 23 T cell receptor beta chains derived from one specimen sequenced in a study of cytomegalovirus exposure and HLA in healthy donors. With 60 Vbeta and 13 Jbeta primers, the PCR was carried out. The repertoire was sequenced with immunoSEQ multiplex PCR; TCRdb's copy has only in-frame clones and lacks some. This table has approximately 190,000 clones, more than 65% appearing once. The sample comprised PBMCs. The receptor set was obtained from a woman aged 25 to 45 in good health and CMV-seronegative.

The chain has TRBV11-2 and TRBJ1-1; the match to TRBD1 covers 10 bases. This CDR3 has 16 residues. CDR1 and CDR2 (germline): SGHAT, FQNNGV. Trimming took 1 base from V and 3 from J; bases not matched to a gene: 5. This CDR3 is CASSLGGQGRYTEAFF. The CDR3 coding sequence is TGTGCCAGCAGCTTAGGGGGACAGGGGAGGTACACTGAAGCTTTCTTT. The full variable domain, completed using reference TRBV11-2 and TRBJ1-1, is EAGVAQSPRYKIIEKRQSVAFWCNPISGHATLYWYQQILGQGPKLLIQFQNNGVVDDSQLPKDRFSAERLKGVDSTLKIQPAKLEDSAVYLCASSLGGQGRYTEAFFGQGTRLTVV.

V and J are TRBV27 and TRBJ1-4, with D perhaps matching TRBD1 (6 bases). V was pared by 9 bases and J by 5 bases, with 37 bases between. This CDR3 contains 21 residues. Germline CDR1 is MNHEY and CDR2 is SMNVEV (reference sequence). The CDR3 DNA is TGTGCCAGAACTTTCGCTGAGGCGCGGGCATTGAGGGGGACCCTGAATGAAAAACTGTTTTTT. Its protein is CARTFAEARALRGTLNEKLFF. The complete variable domain, with remaining parts taken from reference TRBV27 and TRBJ1-4, reads EAQVTQNPRYLITVTGKKLTVTCSQNMNHEYMSWYRQDPGLGLRQIYYSMNVEVTDKGDVPEGYKVSRKEKRNFPLILESPSPNQTSLYFCARTFAEARALRGTLNEKLFFGSGTQLSVL.

V usage is TRBV6-6 and J usage is TRBJ1-2, with D possibly matching TRBD1 (5 bases). This CDR3 has 13 amino acids. V lost 3 bases to trimming and J lost 6 bases, with 11 bases between them. Germline V gene sequence: CDR1 MNHNY, CDR2 SVGAGI (reference sequence). CDR3 sequence: CASSYRGIDGYTF. The CDR3 nucleotides are TGTGCCAGCAGTTATAGGGGAATTGATGGCTACACCTTC.

The genes are TRBV6-1 and TRBJ2-2, with 9 positions matching TRBD1. V dropped 5 bases and J dropped 3; count of bases not matched to a gene: 4. CDR1 is MNHNS, CDR2 SASEGT, per germline. This CDR3 contains 15 residues. CDR3 loop: CASSSGTGYTGELFF. CDR3 bases: TGTGCCAGCAGTTCCGGGACAGGGTACACCGGGGAGCTGTTTTTT.

The V call is TRBV7-7, the J call TRBJ2-2, with D possibly being TRBD1 (5 bases). The V end lost 5 bases, the J end lost 8 bases, and 9 bases lay between the germline ends. The CDR3 is 12 residues long. CDR1 SSHAT and CDR2 FNYEAQ come from the germline V gene (reference sequence). The CDR3 protein is CASSQKGGELFF. CDR3 coding DNA: TGTGCCAGCAGCCAAAAGGGGGGGGAGCTGTTTTTT.

The V and J genes are TRBV6-5 and TRBJ2-2; D gene uncertain. V dropped 0 bases and J dropped 1 base, with 3 bases sitting between them. Germline V gene sequence: CDR1 MNHEY, CDR2 SVGAGI. CDR3 length: 14 amino acids. The CDR3 DNA follows: TGTGCCAGCAGTTACTCCAAGAACACCGGGGAGCTGTTTTTT. Translated, it gives CASSYSKNTGELFF.

The chain carries TRBV19 and TRBJ1-4, with D tentatively TRBD1 (6 bases). Germline assignment: CDR1 LNHDA and CDR2 SQIVND (reference sequence). V lost 5 bases and J lost 8, with 15 bases in between. The CDR3 covers 14 residues. The CDR3 sequence is CASSAGTSDEKLFF. The CDR3 nucleotides read TGTGCCAGTAGTGCCGGGACATCAGACGAAAAACTGTTTTTT.

The rearrangement links TRBV7-6 to TRBJ2-1; 13 bases align to TRBD2. CDR1 is SGHVS and CDR2 is FNYEAQ in the germline V gene. The CDR3 consists of 15 residues. The V segment lost 5 bases and the J segment 6 bases; nucleotides outside the gene matches: 4. The CDR3 reads CASSPLAGGGNEQFF. CDR3 coding DNA: TGTGCCAGCAGCCCACTAGCGGGAGGGGGCAATGAGCAGTTCTTC.

This clone appeared a single time. CDR3: CASKSQGAWTQYF. The DNA of the CDR3 is TGTGCCAGCAAATCACAGGGGGCATGGACGCAGTATTTT. This sequence joins TRBV6-1 and TRBJ2-3; the match to TRBD1 covers 9 bases. This CDR3 contains 13 residues. The V gene end was trimmed by 7 bases and the J gene end by 9 bases; junction bases not matched to a gene: 8. Germline lookup yields CDR1 MNHNS and CDR2 SASEGT.

CDR3 in amino acids: CASSPGGASGNTIYF. For the CDR3, the DNA is TGTGCCAGCAGCCCAGGGGGAGCGAGTGGAAACACCATATATTTT. The rearrangement joins TRBV7-9 to TRBJ1-3, with 7 bases lining up with TRBD1. CDR3 length: 15 residues. Germline assignment: CDR1 SEHNR and CDR2 FQNEAQ (reference sequence). J was trimmed by 3 bases and V by 5 bases; bases with no gene match: 7.

This clone was observed a single time. The chain links TRBV5-4 to TRBJ1-2; D uncertain. Trimming shortened V by 0 bases and J by 8 bases, and 11 bases separated the two germline ends. The CDR3 spans 13 residues. Germline assignment: CDR1 SGHNT and CDR2 YYREEE (reference sequence). The CDR3: CASSLAGREGYTF. Here the CDR3 DNA reads TGTGCCAGCAGCTTGGCCGGTAGGGAGGGCTACACCTTC.

The genes are TRBV2 and TRBJ1-2; D might be TRBD1 (5 bases). The CDR3 loop spans 11 amino acids. V lost 7 bases to trimming and J lost 5 bases, with 8 bases between them. Germline CDR1 is SNHLY and CDR2 is FYNNEI. Written as DNA, the CDR3 is TGTGCCAGCACCCCAGGGTATGGCTACACCTTC. This encodes CASTPGYGYTF.

The genes are TRBV5-4 and TRBJ2-3; 7 bases fit TRBD1. The CDR3 contains 15 residues. The germline CDR1 and CDR2 sequences are SGHNT and YYREEE (reference sequence). The ends lost 7 bases at V and 2 bases at J; junction bases unmatched: 10. CDR3 nucleotide sequence: TGTGCCAGCGGACGACTGGACAGGTACACAGATACGCAGTATTTT. As protein: CASGRLDRYTDTQYF.

This chain uses TRBV7-8 with TRBJ2-1; weak D call: TRBD1 (6 bases). Deletions cut 1 base from V and 4 bases from J, with 14 bases between. CDR1 is SGHVS and CDR2 is FQNEAQ in the germline V gene. The CDR3 is 16 residues long. This CDR3 is CASSLGRWGQYNEQFF. CDR3 bases: TGTGCCAGCAGCTTAGGTCGGTGGGGGCAGTACAATGAGCAGTTCTTC.

The rearrangement joins TRBV6-5 to TRBJ2-2; tentatively, D is TRBD1 (6 bases). Germline V gene lookup returns CDR1 MNHEY and CDR2 SVGAGI. The CDR3 is 12 amino acids. The V end lost 10 bases, the J end lost 5 bases, and 11 bases lay between the germline ends. CDR3 region: CAIRQVTGELFF. CDR3 in DNA: TGTGCCATAAGACAGGTTACCGGGGAGCTGTTTTTT.

The J gene is TRBJ1-4, the V gene TRBV7-2; a weak D match, TRBD1 (5 bases). CDR1 is SGHTA and CDR2 is FQGNSA in the germline V gene. This CDR3 comprises 13 residues. V was shortened by 5 bases and J by 8 bases, with 12 bases between the two germline ends. This chain's CDR3 is CASSPRVREKLFF. CDR3 DNA sequence: TGTGCCAGCAGCCCCAGGGTGAGGGAAAAACTGTTTTTT.

The chain is built from TRBV7-2 and TRBJ2-1; possibly TRBD2 for D (6 bases). The germline CDR1 and CDR2 sequences are SGHTA and FQGNSA. The CDR3 spans 16 residues. The V end lost 5 bases, the J end lost 0 bases, and 14 bases lay between the germline ends. This CDR3 is CASSPRGTLSYNEQFF. In DNA form, the CDR3 reads TGTGCCAGCAGCCCCCGGGGGACCCTCTCCTACAATGAGCAGTTCTTC. Combining the CDR3 with reference TRBV7-2 and TRBJ2-1 gives the whole variable domain GAGVSQSPSNKVTEKGKDVELRCDPISGHTALYWYRQSLGQGLEFLIYFQGNSAPDKSGLPSDRFSAERTGGSVSTLTIQRTQQEDSAVYLCASSPRGTLSYNEQFFGPGTRLTVL.

As for this clone: This specimen includes other DNA sequences encoding the same CDR3. The chain recombines TRBV7-3 with TRBJ1-1; D unresolved. Germline values: CDR1 SGHTA, CDR2 FQGTGA. Trimming pared 1 base from V and 0 bases from J, leaving 9 bases between. The CDR3 is 15 residues long. CDR3 sequence reads: CASSLSPGMNTEAFF. The DNA of the CDR3 is TGTGCCAGCAGCTTAAGCCCGGGGATGAACACTGAAGCTTTCTTT.

This rearrangement joins TRBV7-6 to TRBJ2-1, with 8 bases fitting TRBD1. The CDR3 is 14 amino acids. V dropped 5 bases and J dropped 9; count of bases not matched to a gene: 9. Germline V gives CDR1 SGHVS, CDR2 FNYEAQ. In DNA form, the CDR3 reads TGTGCCAGCAGCACGCCCGACAGGGGCGGTGAGCAGTTCTTC. Translation gives CASSTPDRGGEQFF.

This clone was detected once. This chain links TRBV28 with TRBJ2-1; 11 bases align to TRBD2. With V trimmed by 2 bases and J by 4 bases, 7 bases remained unmatched. The CDR3 is 17 amino acids. CDR1 and CDR2 from the germline V gene are MDHEN and SYDVKM. Here the CDR3 reads CASSLGRSSGGYNEQFF. Written as DNA, the CDR3 is TGTGCCAGCAGTTTAGGGAGGTCTAGCGGGGGGTACAATGAGCAGTTCTTC.

The gene calls are TRBV29-1 and TRBJ1-2, with TRBD1 matching 9 bases. This CDR3 comprises 15 residues. Losses at the gene ends were 3 bases for V and 8 bases for J; bases not matched to a gene: 13. The germline CDR1 and CDR2 sequences are SQVTM and ANQGSEA. The CDR3 nucleotides are TGCAGCGTTGATCAAGCCGGACAGGGGTTGGGCGGCTACACCTTC. This sequence encodes CSVDQAGQGLGGYTF.

This clone was found once. This rearrangement joins TRBV2 to TRBJ1-5, with D possibly matching TRBD1 (6 bases). CDR1 and CDR2 from the germline V gene are SNHLY and FYNNEI. This CDR3 region has 14 residues. V lost 4 bases to trimming and J lost 5 bases, with 12 bases between them. The CDR3 loop reads CASSVGRGYQPQHF. CDR3 sequence (DNA): TGTGCCAGCAGTGTGGGCAGGGGTTATCAGCCCCAGCATTTT.

The chain employs TRBV27 and TRBJ2-5; possibly TRBD1 for D (6 bases). The DNA matches TRBJ2-7 better at its end, which makes the J call doubtful. The CDR3 spans 14 residues. Germline CDR1 and CDR2: MNHEY and SMNVEV (reference sequence). The CDR3 spells CASSVYRDTGEQYF. CDR3 bases: TGTGCCAGCAGCGTCTACAGGGATACTGGCGAGCAGTACTTC.